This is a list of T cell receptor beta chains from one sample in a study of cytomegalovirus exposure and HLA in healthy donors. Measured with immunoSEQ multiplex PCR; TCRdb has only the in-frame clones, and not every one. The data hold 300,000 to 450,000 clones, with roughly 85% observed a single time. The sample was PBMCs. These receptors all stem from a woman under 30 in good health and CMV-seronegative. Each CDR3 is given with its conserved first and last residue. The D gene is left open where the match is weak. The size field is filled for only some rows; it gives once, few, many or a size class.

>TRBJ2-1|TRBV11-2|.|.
CASSLGLGGPHEQFF
TGTGCCAGCAGCTTAGGTCTTGGGGGCCCCCATGAGCAGTTCTTC
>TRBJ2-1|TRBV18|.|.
CASSQVAKEQFF
TGTGCCAGCTCACAAGTAGCGAAGGAGCAGTTCTTC
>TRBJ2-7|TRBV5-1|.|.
CASSPVEGVVEQYF
TGCGCCAGCAGCCCTGTAGAGGGGGTCGTTGAGCAGTACTTC
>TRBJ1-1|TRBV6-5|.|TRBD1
CASSFRQGVARTEAFF
TGTGCCAGCAGTTTCCGACAGGGAGTGGCTAGAACTGAAGCTTTCTTT
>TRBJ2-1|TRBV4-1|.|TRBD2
CASSPLPTSGRASLTREQFF
TGCGCCAGCAGCCCCCTCCCGACTAGCGGGAGGGCCAGTCTTACGAGGGAGCAGTTCTTC
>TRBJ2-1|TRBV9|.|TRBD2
CASSAAGYYNEQFF
TGTGCCAGCAGCGCAGCGGGATATTACAATGAGCAGTTCTTC
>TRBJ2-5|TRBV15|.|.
CATSRVGRGLFQETQYF
TGTGCCACCAGCAGAGTAGGCAGGGGTCTATTCCAAGAGACCCAGTACTTC
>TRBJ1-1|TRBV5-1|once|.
CASSLETGNTEAFF
TGCGCCAGCAGCTTGGAGACGGGGAACACTGAAGCTTTCTTT
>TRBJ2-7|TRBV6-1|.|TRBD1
CASYGQGPPYEQYF
TGTGCCAGCTACGGACAGGGGCCTCCCTACGAGCAGTACTTC
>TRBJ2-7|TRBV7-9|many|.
CASSLGTGRYEQYF
TGTGCCAGCAGCTTAGGAACAGGGCGCTACGAGCAGTACTTC
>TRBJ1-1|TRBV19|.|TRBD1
CASSIWTGYGSTEAFF
TGTGCCAGTAGTATATGGACAGGCTACGGGAGCACTGAAGCTTTCTTT
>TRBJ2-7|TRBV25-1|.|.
CASLGQGTNYEQYF
TGTGCCAGCCTAGGGCAGGGGACAAACTACGAGCAGTACTTC
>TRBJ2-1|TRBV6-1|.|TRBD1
CASSKDRGLWNEQFF
TGTGCCAGCAGTAAGGACAGGGGGTTGTGGAATGAGCAGTTCTTC
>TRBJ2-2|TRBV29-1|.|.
CSVQPGQSGTGELFF
TGCAGCGTTCAACCGGGACAATCAGGCACCGGGGAGCTGTTTTTT
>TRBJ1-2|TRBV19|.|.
CASSMPGGGGYTF
TGTGCCAGTAGTATGCCGGGGGGCGGAGGCTACACCTTC
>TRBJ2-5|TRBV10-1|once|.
CASSESGAETQYF
TGCGCCAGCAGTGAGTCGGGAGCGGAGACCCAGTACTTC
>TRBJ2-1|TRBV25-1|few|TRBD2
CASSDLEGLAGEQFF
TGTGCCAGCAGTGACCTAGAGGGACTAGCGGGTGAGCAGTTCTTC
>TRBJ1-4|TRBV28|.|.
CASQGQVREKLFF
TGTGCCAGCCAGGGACAAGTCAGGGAAAAACTGTTTTTT
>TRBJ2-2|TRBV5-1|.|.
CASSIQLGGGELFF
TGCGCCAGCAGCATTCAGCTGGGGGGCGGGGAGCTGTTTTTT
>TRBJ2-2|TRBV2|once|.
CASSESGGTTGELFF
TGTGCCAGCAGTGAATCCGGGGGAACCACCGGGGAGCTGTTTTTT